This TCR beta chain was identified during a study of cytomegalovirus exposure and HLA in healthy donors. The study ran its PCR with 60 Vbeta and 13 Jbeta primers. Original methodology: Tens of millions of unique TCR beta chains, 9.5 million to 11 million of them shared, were counted by a later analysis. The assay was immunoSEQ multiplex PCR, and TCRdb's table has in-frame clones only and misses some. The V and J calls and clone size come from that table; D and trimming were worked out from the DNA. This table holds just over 150,000 clones. The specimen was PBMCs. The TCR originated in a woman aged 60-75 years in good health and CMV-seronegative.

The chain's CDR3 is CASSIGLVNTEAFF. The CDR3 DNA sequence: TGTGCCAGCAGTATCGGTTTGGTGAACACTGAAGCTTTCTTT. The chain uses TRBV11-2 and TRBJ1-1; D ambiguous. This CDR3 is built from 14 residues. The V end lost 6 bases, the J end lost 0 bases, and 11 bases lay between the germline ends. From germline, CDR1 is SGHAT and CDR2 FQNNGV. Full variable domain (outside the CDR3, taken from reference TRBV11-2 and TRBJ1-1): EAGVAQSPRYKIIEKRQSVAFWCNPISGHATLYWYQQILGQGPKLLIQFQNNGVVDDSQLPKDRFSAERLKGVDSTLKIQPAKLEDSAVYLCASSIGLVNTEAFFGQGTRLTVV.